The clone carrying this T cell receptor (beta chain) was detected only a few times. Its antigen is unknown. The sample is drawn from a study of cytomegalovirus exposure and HLA in healthy donors. Study summary: Unique TCR beta sequences numbering approximately 120 million came from about 179 million T cells in an earlier analysis. Study-wide points: A few CMV-associated chains were confirmed in vitro to be specific for CMV antigens. Rarity characterized most TCR sequences, yet some public TCRs appeared in many donors.

Germline V lookup: CDR1 SEHNR, CDR2 FQNEAQ (reference sequence). The CDR3 is 13 amino acids. The V gene lost 5 bases and the J gene lost 1 base, with 8 bases spanning the gap. The study ran its PCR with 60 Vbeta and 13 Jbeta primers. TCRdb keeps only in-frame clones here, not all; method: immunoSEQ multiplex PCR. The sample lists about 130,000 clones; roughly 81% were seen once. The sequenced material came from PBMCs. The chain couples TRBV7-9 to TRBJ2-5; D not resolved. This receptor was taken from a woman aged 30 to 39 in good health and CMV-seronegative. CDR3 in amino acids: CASSTDTQETQYF. CDR3 nucleotides: TGTGCCAGCAGCACCGACACCCAAGAGACCCAGTACTTC.